Given below is one TCR beta chain in context. Its antigen remains unknown. The CDR3 runs to 15 residues. V was pared by 5 bases and J by 8 bases, with 19 bases between. CDR1 and CDR2 (germline): SSHAT, FNYEAQ (reference sequence). Adult donors, all healthy and HIV-negative, had no recent acute infections or vaccinations. This sample was taken from a study of shared clonotypes between healthy human individuals. Method: immunoSEQ multiplex PCR; TCRdb's copy keeps in-frame clones and lacks some. This table holds over a million clones, around 95% found once. General study findings and limits: Sequencing depth was a factor that was expected to affect clonotype sharing among donors.

Sequenced: naive CD4+ T cells sorted from blood. The subset here: CD45RA+ positively selected. The rearrangement uses TRBV7-7 and TRBJ2-1; perhaps TRBD2 as D (7 bases). The origin of this receptor is a man aged 30 to 39 in good health. CDR3 region: CASSPQGLFFDEQFF. CDR3 bases: TGTGCCAGCAGCCCACAGGGACTATTTTTCGATGAGCAGTTCTTC. Full variable domain (missing parts from reference TRBV7-7 and TRBJ2-1): GAGVSQSPRYKVTKRGQDVTLRCDPISSHATLYWYQQALGQGPEFLTYFNYEAQPDKSGLPSDRFSAERPEGSISTLTIQRTEQRDSAMYRCASSPQGLFFDEQFFGPGTRLTVL.